This T cell receptor (beta chain) was captured in a study of beta chain features in type 1 diabetes. Across the whole study: The patient and healthy donor groups were comparable for age, gender and cell yields.

Details on this clone: Its antigen is unidentified.

Whole-study results and caveats: Moderately but significantly shorter TCRB CDR3s were found in Type 1 diabetes patients in all four CD4+ subsets. VDJ junctions sequenced from type 1 diabetes patients showed fewer insertions and more deletions.

What was sequenced were expressed TCRB transcripts, since all of the isolated RNA had been reverse transcribed. The method was immunoSEQ multiplex PCR; TCRdb's version includes in-frame clones alone and lacks a portion of them. Seen here are about 210,000 clones, approximately 10% observed once, and the top ten hold roughly 1.4%. V was pared by 8 bases and J by 6 bases, with 21 bases between. CDR1 is SNHLY and CDR2 is FYNNEI in the germline V gene. The CDR3 covers 15 residues. Sequenced: central memory CD4+ T cells from blood. V gene TRBV2 combines with J gene TRBJ2-3; D may be TRBD2 (5 bases). The sequence derives from a man younger than 30 in good health. The CDR3 spells CASSFLQPWRDTQYF. The CDR3 DNA is TGTGCCAGCTCTTTTCTCCAACCTTGGAGGGATACGCAGTATTTT.